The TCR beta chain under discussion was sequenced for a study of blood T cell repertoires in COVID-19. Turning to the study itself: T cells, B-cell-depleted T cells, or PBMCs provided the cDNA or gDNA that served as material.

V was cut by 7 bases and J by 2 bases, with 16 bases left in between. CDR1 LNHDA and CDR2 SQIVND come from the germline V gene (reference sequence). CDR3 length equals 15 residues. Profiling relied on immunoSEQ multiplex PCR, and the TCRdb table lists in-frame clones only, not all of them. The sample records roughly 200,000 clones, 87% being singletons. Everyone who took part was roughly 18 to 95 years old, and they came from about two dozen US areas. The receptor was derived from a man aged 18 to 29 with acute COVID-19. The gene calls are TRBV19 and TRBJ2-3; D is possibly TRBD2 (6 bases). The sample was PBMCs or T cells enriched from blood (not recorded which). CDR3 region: CASTYQGLYTDTQYF. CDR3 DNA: TGTGCCAGTACCTACCAGGGACTTTACACAGATACGCAGTATTTT.